The 29 T cell receptor beta chains reported below all come from one sample, sequenced in a study of blood T cells in healthy people across ages. A second PCR of about 7 to 12 cycles used a sample-barcoded 5' primer and a J-beta primer mix. TCRdb recomputed calls from the 5' RACE reads with MiXCR, one row per CDR3 protein. Here the sample spans about 720,000 distinct CDR3 sequences, 22% being singletons. The sample was blood. The receptors were gathered from a man aged 70 or older in good health.

This rearrangement joins TRBV10-3 to TRBJ2-1; a possible D gene is TRBD2 (6 bases). The CDR3 consists of 15 residues. Germline CDR1 reads ENHRY; CDR2 reads SYGVKD. V was clipped by 10 bases and J by 6 bases, with 22 bases between them. CDR3 in amino acids: CATRPAGTQGNEQFF. CDR3 DNA: TGTGCCACCCGACCTGCCGGGACTCAAGGCAATGAGCAGTTCTTC.

V is TRBV20-1 and J is TRBJ2-4; the D gene is possibly TRBD1 (6 bases). This CDR3 has 14 amino acids. Germline V CDR1 and CDR2: DFQATT, SNEGSKA (reference sequence). V was trimmed by 4 bases and J by 0 bases, leaving 10 bases between them. The CDR3 protein is CSANREVAKNIQYF. Written as DNA, the CDR3 is TGCAGTGCTAACAGGGAAGTAGCCAAAAACATTCAGTACTTC.

This clonotype was observed once. The rearrangement links TRBV5-1 to TRBJ1-2, with D possibly TRBD1 on 5 matching bases. V lost 0 bases, J lost 4 bases, and 10 bases lay in between. Germline CDR1 reads SGHRS; CDR2 reads YFSETQ. The CDR3 runs to 14 residues. The CDR3 sequence is CASSLGQLTYGYTF. CDR3 nucleotide sequence: TGCGCCAGCAGCTTGGGACAGCTAACCTATGGCTACACCTTC. Drawing the rest from reference TRBV5-1 and TRBJ1-2, the complete variable domain is KAGVTQTPRYLIKTRGQQVTLSCSPISGHRSVSWYQQTPGQGLQFLFEYFSETQRNKGNFPGRFSGRQFSNSRSEMNVSTLELGDSALYLCASSLGQLTYGYTFGSGTRLTVV.

The chain joins TRBV7-9 to TRBJ2-4; D unclear. CDR1 SEHNR and CDR2 FQNEAQ come from the germline V gene (reference sequence). CDR3 length equals 13 residues. The CDR3 bases are TGTGCAACAATCGAGCCGGCCGATGGCATTCAGTACTTC. It encodes CATIEPADGIQYF.

V gene TRBV6-1 combines with J gene TRBJ2-2; D call uncertain. The V gene's germline CDR1 is MNHNS and CDR2 SASEGT. V lost 0 bases and J lost 0, with 2 bases in between. This CDR3 region has 14 residues. The CDR3 coding sequence is TGTGCCAGCAGTGAAGCCCCGAACACCGGGGAGCTGTTTTTT. Translating it yields CASSEAPNTGELFF.

In this sample, this clonotype turned up a few times. The genes are TRBV20-1 and TRBJ1-2, with 7 bases lining up with TRBD1. With 6 bases clipped from V and 1 base from J, the junction kept 11 bases outside the gene matches. This CDR3 has 15 residues. Germline assignment: CDR1 DFQATT and CDR2 SNEGSKA (reference sequence). CDR3 in DNA: TGCAGTGCCCGCTCAACGGGACAGATTAACTATGGCTACACCTTC. Residues: CSARSTGQINYGYTF.

There are a few counts of this clonotype. The chain combines TRBV20-1 with TRBJ2-1, with 11 bases lining up with TRBD2. J was trimmed by 5 bases and V by 1 base; bases with no gene match: 4. The germline CDR1 and CDR2 sequences are DFQATT and SNEGSKA (reference sequence). The CDR3 covers 15 residues. In DNA, the CDR3 is TGCAGTGCTAGAGCACCGGGACTAGCGGACAATGAGCAGTTCTTC. The encoded protein is CSARAPGLADNEQFF.

This clonotype came up a few times. The chain has TRBV10-3 and TRBJ1-1; possibly TRBD1 for D (5 bases). Germline lookup yields CDR1 ENHRY and CDR2 SYGVKD. There are 15 residues in the CDR3. Trimming cost V 0 bases and J 5 bases, with 13 bases left between them. The CDR3 nucleotides are TGTGCCATCAGTGAGTCGCAGGGATGGAGTACTGAAGCTTTCTTT. This encodes CAISESQGWSTEAFF.

This clonotype was seen a few times. This sequence joins TRBV28 and TRBJ1-1; no reliable D call. V shed 6 bases and J shed 4 bases, with 18 bases lying between them. The CDR3 runs to 15 residues. Germline V gene data show CDR1 as MDHEN and CDR2 as SYDVKM. The CDR3 loop reads CASRGRWGVVTEAFF. The DNA of the CDR3 is TGTGCCAGCAGGGGTCGTTGGGGAGTGGTCACTGAAGCTTTCTTT.

This rearrangement joins TRBV10-3 to TRBJ2-1; 9 bases map to TRBD1. The CDR3 is 16 amino acids. Unmatched junction bases numbered 5, after V lost 4 bases and J lost 1 base. Germline V gene sequence: CDR1 ENHRY, CDR2 SYGVKD. The CDR3 here is CAISGAGQGSYNEQFF. The CDR3 bases are TGTGCCATCAGTGGGGCGGGACAGGGTTCCTACAATGAGCAGTTCTTC.

The chain links TRBV18 to TRBJ1-4, with D unclear. V lost 2 bases and J 5 bases, leaving 9 bases between the germline ends. There are 14 residues in the CDR3. Per the germline V gene, CDR1 is KGHSH and CDR2 is LQKENI. The CDR3 DNA follows: TGTGCCAGCTCACCAGCGGTCCAGAATGAAAAACTGTTTTTT. Protein: CASSPAVQNEKLFF.

This clonotype occurred many times. The chain links TRBV18 to TRBJ2-1; D remains ambiguous. The CDR3 spans 13 residues. Germline loops: CDR1 KGHSH, CDR2 LQKENI. V dropped 5 bases and J dropped 0 bases, with 5 bases sitting between them. CDR3 bases: TGTGCCAGCTCAATGAGCTCCTACAATGAGCAGTTCTTC. Protein sequence: CASSMSSYNEQFF.

This clonotype turned up a few times. V usage is TRBV7-9 and J usage is TRBJ2-3; no firm D call. Germline-derived CDR1 and CDR2 are SEHNR and FQNEAQ (reference sequence). With 2 bases removed from V and 1 base from J, the gap between germline ends came to 10 bases. This CDR3 spans 15 amino acids. The CDR3: CASSLFQTRTDTQYF. The CDR3 DNA sequence: TGTGCCAGCAGCTTATTTCAGACGCGCACAGATACGCAGTATTTT.

This chain links TRBV6-6 with TRBJ1-2; D is possibly TRBD1 (6 bases). The CDR3 totals 15 residues. CDR1 MNHNY and CDR2 SVGAGI come from the germline V gene (reference sequence). The V and J ends lost 5 bases and 1 base respectively, with 14 bases between them. DNA for the CDR3: TGTGCCAGCAGTGCCAAGGGGGGGAGTAACTATGGCTACACCTTC. It is translated as CASSAKGGSNYGYTF.

This clonotype showed up just a few times. The CDR3 loop is CASRHGPGEDEKLFF. CDR3 bases: TGTGCCAGCAGGCACGGGCCAGGGGAGGATGAAAAACTGTTTTTT. This sequence joins TRBV6-5 and TRBJ1-4; D possibly corresponds to TRBD1 (6 bases). The V end lost 6 bases, the J end lost 6 bases, and 17 bases lay between the germline ends. Germline V lookup: CDR1 MNHEY, CDR2 SVGAGI. CDR3 size: 15 residues.

This clonotype has ten or more counts. The chain uses TRBV5-1 and TRBJ1-2; possible D gene TRBD1, 6 bases. V lost 3 bases to trimming and J lost 2 bases, with 11 bases between them. This CDR3 has 14 amino acids. Germline V gene lookup returns CDR1 SGHRS and CDR2 YFSETQ. The CDR3 here is CASSSLDSNYGYTF. In DNA form, the CDR3 reads TGCGCCAGCAGCTCATTGGACAGCAACTATGGCTACACCTTC.

This clonotype was seen a few times. The rearrangement joins TRBV20-1 to TRBJ2-1; maybe TRBD2 (6 bases). Germline V gene sequence: CDR1 DFQATT, CDR2 SNEGSKA (reference sequence). CDR3 length: 12 amino acids. The V end was cut by 6 bases, the J end by 8 bases, with 14 bases between. In DNA, the CDR3 is TGCAGTGCGGAGAGGCGGGAATATGAGCAGTTCTTC. This translates into CSAERREYEQFF.

The genes are TRBV19 and TRBJ2-5; a possible D gene is TRBD1 (5 bases). The DNA end is a closer match to TRBJ2-7, so the J assignment may be wrong. CDR3 length: 13 residues. Germline V lookup: CDR1 LNHDA, CDR2 SQIVND (reference sequence). CDR3 amino acids: CASSTTRDYEQYF. The CDR3 nucleotides read TGTGCCAGTAGTACCACCAGGGATTACGAGCAGTACTTC.

The rearrangement uses TRBV18 and TRBJ2-5; 7 bases align to TRBD2. Losses at the gene ends were 0 bases for V and 9 bases for J; bases not matched to a gene: 10. The CDR3 consists of 15 residues. Germline V lookup: CDR1 KGHSH, CDR2 LQKENI. CDR3 DNA: TGTGCCAGCTCACCACCGAAGACCCTCGGGGGGTCCCAGTACTTC. It translates to CASSPPKTLGGSQYF. Combining the CDR3 with reference TRBV18 and TRBJ2-5 gives the whole variable domain NAGVMQNPRHLVRRRGQEARLRCSPMKGHSHVYWYRQLPEEGLKFMVYLQKENIIDESGMPKERFSAEFPKEGPSILRIQQVVRGDSAAYFCASSPPKTLGGSQYFGPGTRLLVL.

The rearrangement links TRBV18 to TRBJ2-1; D might be TRBD2 (5 bases). Germline lookup yields CDR1 KGHSH and CDR2 LQKENI. V was shortened by 0 bases and J by 3 bases, with 6 bases between the two germline ends. The CDR3 is made up of 14 amino acids. This CDR3 reads CASSPPRDYNEQFF. CDR3 coding DNA: TGTGCCAGCTCACCACCTCGGGACTACAATGAGCAGTTCTTC.

This clonotype was seen a few times. This chain links TRBV14 with TRBJ1-4, with D perhaps TRBD1 (5 bases). The germline V gene has CDR1 SGHDN and CDR2 FVKESK. Trimming shortened V by 2 bases and J by 8 bases, and 12 bases separated the two germline ends. The CDR3 runs to 14 residues. CDR3 residues: CASSQQGAREKLFF. In nucleotides, the CDR3 is TGTGCCAGCAGCCAACAAGGGGCAAGGGAAAAACTGTTTTTT. Combining the CDR3 with reference TRBV14 and TRBJ1-4 gives the whole variable domain EAGVTQFPSHSVIEKGQTVTLRCDPISGHDNLYWYRRVMGKEIKFLLHFVKESKQDESGMPNNRFLAERTGGTYSTLKVQPAELEDSGVYFCASSQQGAREKLFFGSGTQLSVL.

Note on this clonotype: A much larger clone lies one base from this, so it may be a read error. V and J are TRBV6-6 and TRBJ2-3; tentatively, D is TRBD2 (5 bases). CDR1 and CDR2 (germline): MNHNY, SVGAGI (reference sequence). V lost 6 bases and J 2 bases, leaving 6 bases between the germline ends. The CDR3 extends over 12 amino acids. The CDR3 region is CASSGDTDTQYF. The CDR3 coding sequence is TGTGCCAGCAGCGGGGACACAGATACGCAGTATTTT.

The chain employs TRBV6-5 and TRBJ2-1, with 8 bases lining up with TRBD2. The CDR3 contains 16 residues. The trim removed 2 bases at V and 1 base at J, leaving 4 bases unmatched. Germline lookup yields CDR1 MNHEY and CDR2 SVGAGI. DNA of the CDR3: TGTGCCAGCAGTTACATCGGGGGGGGATCCTACAATGAGCAGTTCTTC. Protein sequence: CASSYIGGGSYNEQFF.

This clonotype has a handful of counts. J is TRBJ2-3 and V is TRBV20-1; TRBD2 matches 9 bases. The CDR3 covers 14 residues. CDR1 is DFQATT, CDR2 SNEGSKA, per germline (reference sequence). V shed 5 bases, J shed 3 bases, and the junction held 6 bases outside the gene matches. The CDR3 region is CSADSGGLTDTQYF. DNA of the CDR3: TGCAGTGCTGATAGCGGGGGATTGACAGATACGCAGTATTTT.

This clonotype was detected a few times. The J gene is TRBJ1-1, the V gene TRBV19; 7 bases are shared with TRBD1. The V and J ends lost 4 bases and 2 bases, in that order; junction bases with no gene match: 10. The CDR3 length is 16 residues. CDR1 is LNHDA and CDR2 is SQIVND in the germline V gene (reference sequence). The CDR3 coding sequence is TGTGCCAGTAGTACCCCTTTCAGGGGGTCAAACACTGAAGCTTTCTTT. The encoded protein is CASSTPFRGSNTEAFF.

This clonotype was counted between two and nine times. J is TRBJ2-5 and V is TRBV5-1, with D possibly being TRBD1 or TRBD2 (5 bases each). Trimming cost V 4 bases and J 5 bases, with 15 bases left between them. From germline, CDR1 is SGHRS and CDR2 YFSETQ. The CDR3 contains 14 residues. CDR3 amino acids: CASSQDSRVETQYF. The CDR3 nucleotides are TGCGCCAGCAGCCAGGACTCCAGGGTTGAGACCCAGTACTTC.

The chain couples TRBV18 to TRBJ1-2, with D hard to call. Trimming removed 3 bases at V and 1 base at J, with 6 bases between. The CDR3 is 13 amino acids. Per germline, CDR1 KGHSH and CDR2 LQKENI. The CDR3 protein is CASSPVDNYGYTF. As DNA, the CDR3 is TGTGCCAGCTCACCGGTGGATAACTATGGCTACACCTTC. Full variable domain (rest looked up from reference TRBV18 and TRBJ1-2): NAGVMQNPRHLVRRRGQEARLRCSPMKGHSHVYWYRQLPEEGLKFMVYLQKENIIDESGMPKERFSAEFPKEGPSILRIQQVVRGDSAAYFCASSPVDNYGYTFGSGTRLTVV.

A few counts support this clonotype. The V and J genes are TRBV5-1 and TRBJ2-5; D is perhaps TRBD2 (5 bases). CDR1 and CDR2 from the germline V gene are SGHRS and YFSETQ. This CDR3 region has 14 residues. V lost 2 bases, J lost 5 bases, and 13 bases lay in between. The CDR3 DNA follows: TGCGCCAGCAGCTTCGCTCTAGCATTGGAGACCCAGTACTTC. It specifies CASSFALALETQYF.

The table lists this clonotype with a few counts. V gene TRBV12-3 or TRBV12-4 combines with J gene TRBJ1-3; tentative D call: TRBD1 (6 bases). V was cut by 3 bases and J by 4 bases, with 16 bases left in between. This CDR3 has 16 amino acids. CDR3 nucleotides: TGTGCCAGCAGTTTCTACGGGGACATTACGGGAAACACCATATATTTT. Its translation is CASSFYGDITGNTIYF.